The clone carrying this TCR beta chain has ten or more counts. Its antigen remains unidentified. MiXCR, run by TCRdb on the reads, gives a single entry per CDR3 protein. The table has some 220,000 distinct CDR3 sequences, around 6.2% seen once; the top ten hold around 6.5%. The sample comes from a study of T cell repertoires in cytomegalovirus infection. Study background: TCR beta signatures that were public indicated CMV infection and matching HLA type. Findings and limits, study-wide: The response measured ex vivo was dominated by TCR beta clonotypes (HLA-C-restricted and CMV-specific).

The germline V gene has CDR1 MNHEY and CDR2 SVGEGT. The ends lost 7 bases at V and 5 bases at J; junction bases unmatched: 5. CDR3 length equals 13 residues. This receptor was taken from a human donor in good health (CMV status not recorded). Some clones in this sample may be carry-over from other donors' samples. The chain joins TRBV6-2 or TRBV6-3 to TRBJ2-5, with 9 positions matching TRBD1. Source material: PBMCs. The CDR3 sequence is CASTDRGEETQYF. DNA for the CDR3: TGTGCCAGCACGGACAGGGGTGAGGAGACCCAGTACTTC.